These T cell receptor beta chains were read from a single sample in a study of shared clonotypes between healthy human individuals. The data were produced by immunoSEQ multiplex PCR, yet TCRdb's version contains in-frame clones alone and is incomplete. The table lists about 2.2 million clones, around 95% of them singletons. What was sequenced was naive CD8+ T cells from PBMCs. These receptors all come from a man younger than 30 in good health. Some clones in this sample may be carry-over from other donors' samples. CDR3s include the opening cysteine and the closing phenylalanine or tryptophan. D genes are given only for firm matches. Some rows mark clone size as missing; the rest say once, few, many or name a class of expanded clone.

size: NA; D: NA; V: TRBV28; length: 14; J: TRBJ1-1; DNA: TGTGCCAGCAGTTTGGGCAGCGAATCCACTGAAGCTTTCTTT; CDR3: CASSLGSESTEAFF
size: NA; D: NA; V: TRBV30; length: 11; J: TRBJ2-7; DNA: TGTGCCTGGAGACTCTCCTACGAGCAGTACTTC; CDR3: CAWRLSYEQYF
size: NA; D: TRBD2; V: TRBV5-5; length: 16; J: TRBJ2-3; DNA: TGTGCCAGCAGCTTTGGACTAGCGGGGCTCATGGATACGCAGTATTTT; CDR3: CASSFGLAGLMDTQYF
size: NA; D: NA; V: TRBV4-1; length: 13; J: TRBJ2-7; DNA: TGCGCCAGCAGCCAAATGGGGGGGGCCGAGCAGTACTTC; CDR3: CASSQMGGAEQYF
size: NA; D: TRBD1; V: TRBV29-1; length: 14; J: TRBJ1-2; DNA: TGCAGCGTTCCCACCAGACAGGGGGCAACTGGCTACACCTTC; CDR3: CSVPTRQGATGYTF
size: NA; D: NA; V: TRBV28; length: 14; J: TRBJ2-2; DNA: TGTGCCAGCAGTCTAGGGCCCGTCAGCGGGGAGCTGTTTTTT; CDR3: CASSLGPVSGELFF
size: NA; D: TRBD1; V: TRBV18; length: 15; J: TRBJ2-7; DNA: TGTGCCAGCTCACCAAATCTGACAGGGGGCCCCGAGCAGTACTTC; CDR3: CASSPNLTGGPEQYF
size: NA; D: NA; V: TRBV27; length: 16; J: TRBJ2-1; DNA: TGTGCCAGCAGAAATGGTATGGGGGGTTCCTACAATGAGCAGTTCTTC; CDR3: CASRNGMGGSYNEQFF
size: NA; D: NA; V: TRBV28; length: 15; J: TRBJ1-5; DNA: TGTGCCAGCAAGATTAGGAGACAGTTGAATCAGCCCCAGCATTTT; CDR3: CASKIRRQLNQPQHF
size: once; D: NA; V: TRBV19; length: 14; J: TRBJ2-7; DNA: TGTGCCAGTAGTCCCCGGGGGAGCTCCTACGAGCAGTACTTC; CDR3: CASSPRGSSYEQYF
size: NA; D: NA; V: TRBV28; length: 14; J: TRBJ2-4; DNA: TGTGCCAGCAGTTTGGCACTAGCCAAAAACATTCAGTACTTC; CDR3: CASSLALAKNIQYF
size: once; D: NA; V: TRBV28; length: 15; J: TRBJ1-2; DNA: TGTGCCAGCAGTTTACCGGGCCAGTATGTCTATGGCTACACCTTC; CDR3: CASSLPGQYVYGYTF
size: NA; D: NA; V: TRBV7-8; length: 15; J: TRBJ2-1; DNA: TGTGCCAGCAGCTTGAAAGCGGGCTTTTACAATGAGCAGTTCTTC; CDR3: CASSLKAGFYNEQFF
size: NA; D: NA; V: TRBV7-8; length: 15; J: TRBJ2-1; DNA: TGTGCCAGCAGCTTACTAGTTCCCTCCTACAATGAGCAGTTCTTC; CDR3: CASSLLVPSYNEQFF
size: NA; D: NA; V: TRBV29-1; length: 14; J: TRBJ1-1; DNA: TGCAGCGAAACCGGGACCGTTATGAACACTGAAGCTTTCTTT; CDR3: CSETGTVMNTEAFF
size: NA; D: TRBD1; V: TRBV9; length: 14; J: TRBJ2-7; DNA: TGTGCCAGCAGCGTAGAGGGGGCCGGGGACGAGCAGTACTTC; CDR3: CASSVEGAGDEQYF
size: NA; D: NA; V: TRBV7-9; length: 12; J: TRBJ1-4; DNA: TGTGCCAGTGGTTCAAGGGTTGAAAAACTGTTTTTT; CDR3: CASGSRVEKLFF